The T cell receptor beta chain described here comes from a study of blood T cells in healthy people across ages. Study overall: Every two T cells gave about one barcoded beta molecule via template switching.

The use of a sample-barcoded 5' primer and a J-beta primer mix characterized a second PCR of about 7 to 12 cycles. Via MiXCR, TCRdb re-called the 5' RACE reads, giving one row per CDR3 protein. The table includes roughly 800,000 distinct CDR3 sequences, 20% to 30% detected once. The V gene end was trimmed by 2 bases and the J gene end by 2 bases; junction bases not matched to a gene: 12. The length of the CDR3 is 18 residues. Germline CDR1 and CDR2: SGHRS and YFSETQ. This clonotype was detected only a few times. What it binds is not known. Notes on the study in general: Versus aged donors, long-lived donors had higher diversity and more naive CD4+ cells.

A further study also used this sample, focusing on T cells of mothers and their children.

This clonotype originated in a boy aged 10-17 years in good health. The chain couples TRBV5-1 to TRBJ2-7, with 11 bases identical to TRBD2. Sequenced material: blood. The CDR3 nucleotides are TGCGCCAGCAGCTTTCCACGACTAGCGGGAACCGGGGCCTACGAGCAGTACTTC. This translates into CASSFPRLAGTGAYEQYF.